The 10 T cell receptor beta chains below all came from one sample that was sequenced in a study of blood T cell repertoires in COVID-19. Using immunoSEQ multiplex PCR, the repertoire was profiled, and TCRdb retains in-frame clones only, with some absent. The table records about 160,000 clones, about 85% of them present only once. The sample consisted of PBMCs or T cells enriched from blood (not recorded which). All receptors come from a woman in her thirties or forties with acute COVID-19.

The chain combines TRBV4-2 with TRBJ1-2; 7 bases fit TRBD1. The CDR3 length is 15 residues. Germline V gene sequence: CDR1 LGHNA, CDR2 YNFKEQ. The V and J ends lost 1 base and 4 bases, in that order; junction bases with no gene match: 6. CDR3 sequence reads: CASSQGAGGSYGYTF. The DNA of the CDR3 is TGTGCCAGCAGCCAAGGGGCAGGGGGGAGCTATGGCTACACCTTC.

This sequence joins TRBV14 and TRBJ2-7; 8 nucleotides align to TRBD1. V was pared by 0 bases and J by 8 bases, with 9 bases of the junction left unmatched. Germline V gene data show CDR1 as SGHDN and CDR2 as FVKESK. The CDR3 runs 15 residues. The CDR3 sequence: CASSQDVFRGPQQYV. Here the CDR3 DNA reads TGTGCCAGCAGCCAAGATGTCTTCAGGGGGCCGCAGCAGTACGTC.

This clone was observed a single time. This chain links TRBV2 with TRBJ2-1; TRBD2 matches at 13 bases. Trimming at V came to 7 bases and at J to 3 bases, leaving 6 bases not matched to a gene. Germline lookup yields CDR1 SNHLY and CDR2 FYNNEI. This CDR3 is built from 16 residues. The CDR3: CASTTSGRENYNEQFF. DNA of the CDR3: TGTGCCAGCACTACTAGCGGGAGGGAGAACTACAATGAGCAGTTCTTC.

V is TRBV10-3 and J is TRBJ1-1; tentatively, D is TRBD1 (5 bases). Germline V CDR1 and CDR2: ENHRY, SYGVKD. This CDR3 spans 14 amino acids. V was pared by 6 bases and J by 1 base, with 12 bases between. Here the CDR3 reads CAIRTTERNTEAFF. The CDR3, as DNA: TGTGCCATCAGAACGACAGAGAGGAACACTGAAGCTTTCTTT.

J is TRBJ1-2 and V is TRBV28; a possible D gene is TRBD1 (5 bases). CDR3 length: 15 residues. Trimming took off 5 bases at V and 0 bases at J, with 13 bases between the two ends. In germline, CDR1 is MDHEN, CDR2 SYDVKM. CDR3 region: CASSLNWGPNYGYTF. Here the CDR3 DNA reads TGTGCCAGCAGTCTTAATTGGGGCCCTAACTATGGCTACACCTTC.

This clone was seen more than once but under ten times. This chain uses TRBV9 with TRBJ2-1, with D maybe TRBD2 (6 bases). Trimming took 2 bases from V and 0 from J, leaving 9 bases between them. The CDR3 is made up of 15 amino acids. Germline V gives CDR1 SGDLS, CDR2 YYNGEE. The DNA of the CDR3 is TGTGCCAGCAGCGTCACGGGAGCCTCCTACAATGAGCAGTTCTTC. Its protein is CASSVTGASYNEQFF. Full variable domain (outside the CDR3, taken from reference TRBV9 and TRBJ2-1): DSGVTQTPKHLITATGQRVTLRCSPRSGDLSVYWYQQSLDQGLQFLIQYYNGEERAKGNILERFSAQQFPDLHSELNLSSLELGDSALYFCASSVTGASYNEQFFGPGTRLTVL.

The chain joins TRBV5-4 to TRBJ2-3, with 9 bases aligning to TRBD2. V lost 3 bases, J lost 4 bases, and 9 bases stayed unmatched. The germline gives CDR1 SGHNT, CDR2 YYREEE (reference sequence). The CDR3 contains 16 residues. CDR3 protein: CASSSVTGLASDTQYF. The CDR3 nucleotides read TGTGCCAGCAGCTCGGTCACGGGACTAGCCTCAGATACGCAGTATTTT.

This sequence joins TRBV19 and TRBJ2-3; 8 bases map to TRBD1. The germline CDR1 and CDR2 sequences are LNHDA and SQIVND (reference sequence). This CDR3 is built from 15 residues. Germline trimming cut 4 bases from V and 3 bases from J; bases unmatched to any gene: 6. This chain's CDR3 is CASSTGGMMTDTQYF. In DNA form, the CDR3 reads TGTGCCAGTAGTACAGGGGGCATGATGACAGATACGCAGTATTTT.

The chain couples TRBV2 to TRBJ2-7; D perhaps matches TRBD1 (6 bases). Trimming removed 3 bases from V and 3 bases from J, with 12 bases in between. The CDR3 has 14 amino acids. Germline assignment: CDR1 SNHLY and CDR2 FYNNEI. CDR3 loop: CASSEGASVYEQYF. Here the CDR3 DNA reads TGTGCCAGCAGTGAGGGGGCTTCTGTCTACGAGCAGTACTTC. Based on the CDR3 plus reference TRBV2 and TRBJ2-7, the full variable domain is EPEVTQTPSHQVTQMGQEVILRCVPISNHLYFYWYRQILGQKVEFLVSFYNNEISEKSEIFDDQFSVERPDGSNFTLKIRSTKLEDSAMYFCASSEGASVYEQYFGPGTRLTVT.

The V and J genes are TRBV25-1 and TRBJ2-3; the match to TRBD2 covers 8 bases. V was pared by 3 bases and J by 5 bases, with 16 bases of the junction left unmatched. CDR3 length: 18 residues. Germline V lookup: CDR1 MGHDK, CDR2 SYGVNS. The CDR3 protein is CASSDSPGTSISGDTQYF. In DNA form, the CDR3 reads TGTGCCAGCAGTGACTCCCCCGGGACTAGTATTAGTGGAGATACGCAGTATTTT.